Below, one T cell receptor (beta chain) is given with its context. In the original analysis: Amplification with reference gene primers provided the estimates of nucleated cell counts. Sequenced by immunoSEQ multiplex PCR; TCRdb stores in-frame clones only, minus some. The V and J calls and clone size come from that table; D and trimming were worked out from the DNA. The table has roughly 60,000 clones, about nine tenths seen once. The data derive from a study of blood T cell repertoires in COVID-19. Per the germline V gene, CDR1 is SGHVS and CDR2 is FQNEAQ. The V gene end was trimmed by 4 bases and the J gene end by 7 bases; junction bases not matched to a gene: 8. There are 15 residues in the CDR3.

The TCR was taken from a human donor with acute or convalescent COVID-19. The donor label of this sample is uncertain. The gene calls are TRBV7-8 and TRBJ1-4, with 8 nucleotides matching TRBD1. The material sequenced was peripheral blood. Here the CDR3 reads CASSYQQGDSEKLFF. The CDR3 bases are TGTGCCAGCAGCTACCAACAGGGGGATAGTGAAAAACTGTTTTTT.